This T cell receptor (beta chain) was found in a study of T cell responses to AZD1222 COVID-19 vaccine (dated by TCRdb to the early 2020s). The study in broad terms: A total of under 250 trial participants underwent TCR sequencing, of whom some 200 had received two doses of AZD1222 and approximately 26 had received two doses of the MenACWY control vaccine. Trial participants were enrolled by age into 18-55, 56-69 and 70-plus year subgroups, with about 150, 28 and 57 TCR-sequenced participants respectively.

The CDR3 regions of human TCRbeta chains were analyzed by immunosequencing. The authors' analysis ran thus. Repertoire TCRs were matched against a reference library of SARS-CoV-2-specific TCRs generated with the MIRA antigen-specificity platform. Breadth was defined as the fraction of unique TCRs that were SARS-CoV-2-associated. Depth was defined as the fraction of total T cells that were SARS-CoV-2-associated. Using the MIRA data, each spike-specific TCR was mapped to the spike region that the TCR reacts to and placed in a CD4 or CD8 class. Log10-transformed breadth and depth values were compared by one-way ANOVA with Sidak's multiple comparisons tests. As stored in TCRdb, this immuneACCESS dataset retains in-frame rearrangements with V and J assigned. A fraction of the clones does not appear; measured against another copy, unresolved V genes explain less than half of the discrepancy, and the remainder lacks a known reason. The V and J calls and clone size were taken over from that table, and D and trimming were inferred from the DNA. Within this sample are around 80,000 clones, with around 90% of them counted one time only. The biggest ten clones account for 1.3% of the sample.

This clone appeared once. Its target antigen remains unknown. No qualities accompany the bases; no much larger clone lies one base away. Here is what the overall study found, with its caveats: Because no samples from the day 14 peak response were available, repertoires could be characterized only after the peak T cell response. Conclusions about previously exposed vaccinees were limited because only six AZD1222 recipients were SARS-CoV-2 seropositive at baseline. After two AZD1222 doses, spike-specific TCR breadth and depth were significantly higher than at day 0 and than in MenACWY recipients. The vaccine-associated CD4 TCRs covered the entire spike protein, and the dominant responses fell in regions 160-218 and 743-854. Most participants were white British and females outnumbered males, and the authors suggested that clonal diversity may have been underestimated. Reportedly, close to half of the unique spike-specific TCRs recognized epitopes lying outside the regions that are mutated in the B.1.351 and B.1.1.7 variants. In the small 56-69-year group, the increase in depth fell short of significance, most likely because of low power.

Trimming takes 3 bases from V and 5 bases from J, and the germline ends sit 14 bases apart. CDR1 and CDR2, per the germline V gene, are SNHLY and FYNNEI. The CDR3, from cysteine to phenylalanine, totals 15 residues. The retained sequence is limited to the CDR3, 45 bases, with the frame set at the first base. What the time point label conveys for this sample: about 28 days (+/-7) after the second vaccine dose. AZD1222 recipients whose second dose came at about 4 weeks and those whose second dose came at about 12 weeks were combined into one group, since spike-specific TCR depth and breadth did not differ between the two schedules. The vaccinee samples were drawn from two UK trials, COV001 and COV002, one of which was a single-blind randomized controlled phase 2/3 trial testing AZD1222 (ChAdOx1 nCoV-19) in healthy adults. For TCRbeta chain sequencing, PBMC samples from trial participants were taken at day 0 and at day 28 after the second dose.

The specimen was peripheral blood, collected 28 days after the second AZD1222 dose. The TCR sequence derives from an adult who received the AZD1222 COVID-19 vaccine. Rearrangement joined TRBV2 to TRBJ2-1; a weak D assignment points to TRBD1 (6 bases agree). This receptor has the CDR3 CASSEGALPHNEQFF. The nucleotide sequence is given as TGTGCCAGCAGTGAGGGGGCCCTCCCCCACAATGAGCAGTTCTTC.